Sequencing of this TCR beta chain was carried out in a study of beta chain features in type 1 diabetes. At the level of the study: Analysis included 107,917,701 sorted cells drawn from all samples.

In its sample, this clone was seen a few times. Its specificity is not known. Other DNA sequences within the sample encode an identical CDR3. Study conclusions and caveats: Researchers report that Type 1 diabetes patients had moderately but significantly shorter TCRB CDR3s across all four CD4+ subsets.

Isolated RNA was reverse transcribed in full, so expressed TCRB transcripts were sequenced. Clones were read by immunoSEQ multiplex PCR, and TCRdb kept only the in-frame ones, dropping some. The sample carries 300,000 or so clones, around an eighth recorded once. The CDR3 sequence is 15 residues long. With 4 bases clipped from V and 10 bases from J, the junction kept 6 bases outside the gene matches. Germline CDR1 is SGHDN and CDR2 is FVKESK. The receptor comes from a man in his thirties or forties with type 1 diabetes. The sequenced material came from naive CD4+ T cells from blood. The gene calls are TRBV14 and TRBJ2-1; 14 positions agree with TRBD2. The CDR3 spells CASSPGLAGEGEQFF. CDR3 DNA: TGTGCCAGCAGCCCGGGACTAGCGGGAGAAGGGGAGCAGTTCTTC.